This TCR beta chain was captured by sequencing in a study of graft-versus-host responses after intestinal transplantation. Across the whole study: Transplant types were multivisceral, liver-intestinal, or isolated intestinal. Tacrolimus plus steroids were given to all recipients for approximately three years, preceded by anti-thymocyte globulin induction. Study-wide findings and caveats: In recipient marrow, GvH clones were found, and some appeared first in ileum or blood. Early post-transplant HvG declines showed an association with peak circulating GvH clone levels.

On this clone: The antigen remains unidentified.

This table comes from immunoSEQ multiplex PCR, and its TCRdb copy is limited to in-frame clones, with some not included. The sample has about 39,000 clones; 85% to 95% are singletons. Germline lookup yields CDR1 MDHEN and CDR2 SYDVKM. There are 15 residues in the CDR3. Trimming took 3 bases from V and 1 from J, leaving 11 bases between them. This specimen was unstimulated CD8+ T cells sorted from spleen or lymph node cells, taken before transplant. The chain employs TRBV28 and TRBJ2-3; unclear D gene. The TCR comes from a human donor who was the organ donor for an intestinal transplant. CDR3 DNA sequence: TGTGCCAGCAGTTTCCGGTTTGGCCGCACAGATACGCAGTATTTT. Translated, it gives CASSFRFGRTDTQYF.